One and the same sample provided the 11 T cell receptor beta chains below, sequenced in a study of blood T cell repertoires in COVID-19. Profiled with immunoSEQ multiplex PCR; TCRdb holds only in-frame clones, not every one. The sample has approximately 160,000 clones; roughly 73% are singletons. Material for sequencing was peripheral blood. These receptors were taken from a man in his 70s with acute or convalescent COVID-19.

The chain joins TRBV9 to TRBJ2-5; a possible D gene is TRBD2 (6 bases). The germline V gene has CDR1 SGDLS and CDR2 YYNGEE. The V end was cut by 0 bases, the J end by 5 bases, with 11 bases between. This CDR3 is 14 amino acids long. CDR3 sequence reads: CASSVGVREETQYF. CDR3 coding DNA: TGTGCCAGCAGCGTAGGGGTTCGGGAGGAGACCCAGTACTTC.

The chain carries TRBV12-5 and TRBJ2-3, with D possibly being TRBD2 (6 bases). The CDR3 is made up of 14 amino acids. CDR1 and CDR2 (germline): LGHNT, FRNRAP. V gave up 5 bases and J gave up 2 bases, with 11 bases separating them. CDR3 in amino acids: CASGIGTATDTQYF. CDR3 coding DNA: TGTGCTAGTGGTATAGGGACTGCCACAGATACGCAGTATTTT.

The chain is built from TRBV6-5 and TRBJ1-1; TRBD1 is a possible D gene (5 bases). The V end was cut by 7 bases, the J end by 4 bases, with 13 bases between. The CDR3 extends over 13 amino acids. Germline values: CDR1 MNHEY, CDR2 SVGAGI. CDR3 DNA sequence: TGTGCCAGCAAACCGGACATGAGCACTGAAGCTTTCTTT. This codes for CASKPDMSTEAFF.

The chain combines TRBV14 with TRBJ1-1, with a weak D call TRBD1 (5 bases). The CDR3 runs 15 residues. Trimming removed 6 bases from V and 0 bases from J, with 14 bases in between. Germline V lookup: CDR1 SGHDN, CDR2 FVKESK. The CDR3 sequence is CASSPGRWVNTEAFF. CDR3 DNA: TGTGCCAGCAGTCCAGGGAGGTGGGTGAACACTGAAGCTTTCTTT.

The CDR3 loop reads CASSMDRISGNTIYF. The CDR3 DNA sequence: TGTGCCAGTAGTATGGACAGGATCTCTGGAAACACCATATATTTT. This sequence joins TRBV19 and TRBJ1-3; TRBD1 matches 7 bases. The CDR3 has 15 amino acids. Germline V CDR1 and CDR2: LNHDA, SQIVND (reference sequence). Germline trimming cut 3 bases from V and 0 bases from J; bases unmatched to any gene: 2.

This rearrangement joins TRBV10-2 to TRBJ2-3; tentatively, D is TRBD2 (5 bases). The CDR3 length is 15 residues. V was cut by 5 bases and J by 0 bases, with 12 bases left in between. In germline, CDR1 is WSHSY, CDR2 SAAADI. The DNA for the CDR3 is TGCGCCAGCAGTTCTTGGCGGGTGAGCACAGATACGCAGTATTTT. Protein: CASSSWRVSTDTQYF.

The chain uses TRBV2 and TRBJ1-6; TRBD1 might be the D (6 bases). CDR3 length equals 16 residues. Per the germline V gene, CDR1 is SNHLY and CDR2 is FYNNEI. V was trimmed by 2 bases and J by 5 bases, leaving 13 bases between them. The DNA of the CDR3 is TGTGCCAGCAGTGAACTAGGGACATCGAATAATTCACCCCTCCACTTT. Translating gives CASSELGTSNNSPLHF.

The chain uses TRBV29-1 and TRBJ1-3; 9 nucleotides agree with TRBD1. J lost 4 bases, V lost 7 bases, and 5 bases had no gene match. This CDR3 is 13 amino acids long. From germline, CDR1 is SQVTM and CDR2 ANQGSEA. CDR3 coding DNA: TGCAGCGGGATACAGGGGGCCGGAAACACCATATATTTT. It specifies CSGIQGAGNTIYF.

The chain has TRBV9 and TRBJ2-1; 13 bases map to TRBD2. The CDR3 extends over 16 amino acids. In germline, CDR1 is SGDLS, CDR2 YYNGEE. Unmatched junction bases numbered 9, after V lost 3 bases and J lost 9 bases. CDR3 nucleotide sequence: TGTGCCAGCAGCGCCCTAGGGACTAGCGGGACGCCTGAGCAGTTCTTC. Translated: CASSALGTSGTPEQFF.

Here the CDR3 reads CASSDAQGDEQYF. CDR3 nucleotides: TGTGCCAGCAGCGACGCCCAGGGGGACGAGCAGTACTTC. This rearrangement joins TRBV13 to TRBJ2-7, with 7 nucleotides matching TRBD1. The germline CDR1 and CDR2 sequences are PRHDT and FYEKMQ (reference sequence). The CDR3 spans 13 residues. Trimming cost V 5 bases and J 5 bases; bases outside gene matches: 6.

For this clone: Other nucleotide sequences from this sample produce the same CDR3. The gene calls are TRBV5-1 and TRBJ2-7; 7 bases line up with TRBD1. J gave up 7 bases and V 1 base, and 2 bases lay outside the gene matches. The CDR3 sequence is 12 residues long. Per the germline V gene, CDR1 is SGHRS and CDR2 is YFSETQ. The CDR3 loop reads CASSLPGGEQYF. The CDR3 region has the DNA TGCGCCAGCAGCTTGCCAGGGGGTGAGCAGTACTTC. Filled out from reference TRBV5-1 and TRBJ2-7, the complete variable domain reads KAGVTQTPRYLIKTRGQQVTLSCSPISGHRSVSWYQQTPGQGLQFLFEYFSETQRNKGNFPGRFSGRQFSNSRSEMNVSTLELGDSALYLCASSLPGGEQYFGPGTRLTVT.